This TCR beta chain is drawn from a study of T cells in Graves' hyperthyroidism and ophthalmopathy. Germline CDR1 reads SGHDN; CDR2 reads FVKESK. The CDR3 is made up of 17 amino acids. Losses at the gene ends were 4 bases for V and 4 bases for J; bases not matched to a gene: 11. Authors of the study amplified TCR beta CDR3 regions from RNA transcripts. The study used the HTBI primer set for a first-round RT-PCR of the TCR CDR3. Using its own MiXCR run on the multiplex PCR reads, TCRdb lists one record per CDR3 protein. The sample shows over 200,000 distinct CDR3 sequences, about 16% of them seen only once.

This receptor was identified in a man between 35 and 55 years old with Graves' hyperthyroidism. Sequencing used blood. The chain carries TRBV14 and TRBJ2-1, with 9 bases fitting TRBD2. The chain's CDR3 is CASSLRVAAGGYNEQFF. As DNA, the CDR3 is TGTGCCAGCAGCCTCAGGGTTGCAGCGGGGGGTTACAATGAGCAGTTCTTC.